This T cell receptor beta chain was sequenced during a study of blood T cell repertoires in COVID-19. Study-level background: Samples of COVID-19 (acute and convalescent) were obtained from the United States, Italy and Spain.

This clone has only one observation. Using immunoSEQ multiplex PCR, the repertoire was profiled, and TCRdb retains in-frame clones only, with some absent. The top ten clones hold approximately 6% of a sample with tens of thousands of clones, approximately 78% of them seen once. The sequenced sample consisted of peripheral blood. The sequence was obtained from a human donor in a cohort sampled during active or convalescent COVID-19.

In DNA, the CDR3 is TGTGCCAGCAGCTTGGGAGGGCTAGCCACGGATACGCAGTATTTT. Translating it yields CASSLGGLATDTQYF. The rearrangement links TRBV7-9 to TRBJ2-3, with TRBD2 matching 7 bases. The V gene end was trimmed by 3 bases and the J gene end by 6 bases; junction bases not matched to a gene: 9. This CDR3 is 15 amino acids long. The germline CDR1 and CDR2 sequences are SEHNR and FQNEAQ (reference sequence). Together with reference TRBV7-9 and TRBJ2-3, the CDR3 gives the full variable domain: DTGVSQNPRHKITKRGQNVTFRCDPISEHNRLYWYRQTLGQGPEFLTYFQNEAQLEKSRLLSDRFSAERPKGSFSTLEIQRTEQGDSAMYLCASSLGGLATDTQYFGPGTRLTVL.